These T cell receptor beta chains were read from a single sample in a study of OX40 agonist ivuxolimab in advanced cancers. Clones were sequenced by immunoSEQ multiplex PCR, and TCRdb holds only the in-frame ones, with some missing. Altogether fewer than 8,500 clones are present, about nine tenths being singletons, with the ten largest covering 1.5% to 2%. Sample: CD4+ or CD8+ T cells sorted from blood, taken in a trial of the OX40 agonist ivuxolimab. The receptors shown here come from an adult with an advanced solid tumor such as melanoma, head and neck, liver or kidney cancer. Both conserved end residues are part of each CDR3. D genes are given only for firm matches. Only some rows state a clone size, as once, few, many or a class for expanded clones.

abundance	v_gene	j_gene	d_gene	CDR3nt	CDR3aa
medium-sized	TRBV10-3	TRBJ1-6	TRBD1	TGTGCCATCAGCTTCGGGACAGGCAATAATTCACCCCTCCACTTT	CAISFGTGNNSPLHF
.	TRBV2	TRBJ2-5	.	TGTGCCAGCAGTGCGCAGGGTCTGGAGACCCAGTACTTC	CASSAQGLETQYF
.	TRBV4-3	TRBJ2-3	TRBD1	TGCGCCAGCAGCCAAGTAGGACAGGGCACAGATACGCAGTATTTT	CASSQVGQGTDTQYF
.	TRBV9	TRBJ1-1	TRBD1	TGTGCCAGCAGCATGGGACAGGGTGGAACTGAAGCTTTCTTT	CASSMGQGGTEAFF
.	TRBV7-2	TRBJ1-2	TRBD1	TGTGCCAGCAGTTATTCATCAACAGGGGGAGTTGGGGGCTACACCTTC	CASSYSSTGGVGGYTF
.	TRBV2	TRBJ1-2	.	TGTGCCAGCAGCCCCCCACGGGGCCATGACCCTAACTATGGCTACACCTTC	CASSPPRGHDPNYGYTF
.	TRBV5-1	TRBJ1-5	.	TGCGCCAGCAGCTTCCGGGACAGCAATCAGCCCCAGCATTTT	CASSFRDSNQPQHF
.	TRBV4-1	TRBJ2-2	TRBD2	TGCGCCTCTAGGGGGTATATAGCGGGGCGGGCTACGAACACCGGGGAGCTGTTTTTT	CASRGYIAGRATNTGELFF
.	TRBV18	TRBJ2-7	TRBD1	TGTGCCAGCTCAACGCCGGGACAGGGAGCCTACGAGCAGTACTTC	CASSTPGQGAYEQYF
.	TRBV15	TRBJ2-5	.	TGTGCCACCAGCAGAGAAAGTCGCCCGCCTCTCCAAGAGACCCAGTACTTC	CATSRESRPPLQETQYF
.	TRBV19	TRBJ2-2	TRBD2	TGTGCCATACTAGCGGGGGGCTCCGGGGAGCTGTTTTTT	CAILAGGSGELFF
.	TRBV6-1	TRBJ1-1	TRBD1	TGTGCCAGCAAGCGGGGACAGGGGGCGAATGCTGAAGCTTTCTTT	CASKRGQGANAEAFF
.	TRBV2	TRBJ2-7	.	TGTGCCAGCAGTGATTGGTCTGAGACCTACGAGCAGTACTTC	CASSDWSETYEQYF
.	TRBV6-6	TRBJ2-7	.	TGTGCCAGCAGTAGTGATTATCCTCCCTACGAGCAGTACTTC	CASSSDYPPYEQYF
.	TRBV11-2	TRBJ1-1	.	TGTGCCAGCAGCTTAGTTGGGACTGAAGCTTTCTTT	CASSLVGTEAFF
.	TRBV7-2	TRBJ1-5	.	TGTGCCAGCAGCACAGATGCCCAGAAGCCCCAGCATTTT	CASSTDAQKPQHF
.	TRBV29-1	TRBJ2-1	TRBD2	TGCAGCGTTGCGCCTTGGCGGGGGGGCGAGGATGAGCAGTTCTTC	CSVAPWRGGEDEQFF
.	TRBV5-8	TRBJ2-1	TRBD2	TGTGCCAGCAGCCCCGGGACTAGCGGGGTACAAGAGCAGTTCTTC	CASSPGTSGVQEQFF
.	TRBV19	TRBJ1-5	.	TGTGCCAGTAGGCCTCACAATCAGCCCCAGCATTTT	CASRPHNQPQHF
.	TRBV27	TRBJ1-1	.	TGTGCCAGCAGTTTACGCCCGAGCGGGTTGGCCACTGAAGCTTTCTTT	CASSLRPSGLATEAFF
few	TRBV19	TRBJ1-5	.	TGTGCCAGTAGTCCACCCGTAGTGATGCAGCCCCAGCATTTT	CASSPPVVMQPQHF
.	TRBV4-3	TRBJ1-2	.	TGCGCCAGCAGCCAAGATGGGGCAGGATTCTATGGCTACACCTTC	CASSQDGAGFYGYTF
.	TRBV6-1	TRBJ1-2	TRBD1	TGTGCCAGCCGAGACAGGGGGAGCGATGGCTACACCTTC	CASRDRGSDGYTF
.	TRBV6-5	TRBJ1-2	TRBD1	TGTGCCAGCAGTAGCGGGACAGGGATTAATGGCTACACCTTC	CASSSGTGINGYTF
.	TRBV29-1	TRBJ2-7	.	TGCAGCGTTGATGGGACGGGTGAGCAGTACTTC	CSVDGTGEQYF
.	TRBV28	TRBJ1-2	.	TGTGCCAGCAGTCCGGGGGTGGGCTATGGCTACACCTTC	CASSPGVGYGYTF
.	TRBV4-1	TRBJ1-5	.	TGCGCCAGCAGCCCCTCAAGGGGAAATAGCAATCAGCCCCAGCATTTT	CASSPSRGNSNQPQHF
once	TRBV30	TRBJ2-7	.	TGTGCCTGCATATCCGGGGGAAGCGGCTACGAGCAGTACTTC	CACISGGSGYEQYF
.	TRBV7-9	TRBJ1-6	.	TGTGCCAGCAGCGGAGGGTCACGCCTTTCACCCCTCCACTTT	CASSGGSRLSPLHF
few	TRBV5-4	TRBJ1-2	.	TGTGCCAGCAGCCAAAACCACTATGGCTACACCTTC	CASSQNHYGYTF
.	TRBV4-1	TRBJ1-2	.	TGCGCCAGCAGCCAAGTTCTTGGGGGGAACAACAACTATGGCTACACCTTC	CASSQVLGGNNNYGYTF
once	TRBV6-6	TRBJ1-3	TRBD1	TGTGCCAGCAGTTACACAGGACAGGGGCAAGGAAACACCATATATTTT	CASSYTGQGQGNTIYF
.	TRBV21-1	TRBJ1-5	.	TGTGCCAGCAGCAAAGAGGCCAGGGGGTTCCGCAATCAGCCCCAGCATTTT	CASSKEARGFRNQPQHF
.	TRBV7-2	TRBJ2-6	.	TGTGCCAGCAGCTTCCGCCGTGGGGCCAACGTCCTGACTTTC	CASSFRRGANVLTF
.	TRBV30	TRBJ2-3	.	TGTGCCTGGAGTCGCAGGGAGAGAGATACGCAGTATTTT	CAWSRRERDTQYF
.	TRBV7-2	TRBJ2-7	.	TGTGCCAGCAGCTTAGCGTCAGGGGAGGGCTACGAGCAGTACTTC	CASSLASGEGYEQYF
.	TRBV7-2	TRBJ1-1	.	TGTGCCAGCAGCTACGGACAGAACACTGAAGCTTTCTTT	CASSYGQNTEAFF
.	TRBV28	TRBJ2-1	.	TGTGCCAGCAGGATGAGCGGGCCCCGAGGCAATGAGCAGTTCTTC	CASRMSGPRGNEQFF
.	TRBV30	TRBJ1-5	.	TGTGCCTGGAGTGTACTGGACGGGCCCCAGCATTTT	CAWSVLDGPQHF
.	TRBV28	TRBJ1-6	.	TGTGCCAGCAGTTTAGGAGGCGGGCGTGATAATTCACCCCTCCACTTT	CASSLGGGRDNSPLHF
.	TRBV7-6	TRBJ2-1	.	TGTGCCAGCAGCCCGTCGGGGATCTCACGATTCAATGAGCAGTTCTTC	CASSPSGISRFNEQFF
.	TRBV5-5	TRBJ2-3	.	TGTGCCAGCAGCGGAGGTCGGGGGACAGATACGCAGTATTTT	CASSGGRGTDTQYF
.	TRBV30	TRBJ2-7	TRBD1	TGTGCCTGGAGTAGGGACAGGGGCGAGCAGTACTTC	CAWSRDRGEQYF
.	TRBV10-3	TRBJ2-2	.	TGTGCCATCAGCCTAAACACCGGGGAGCTGTTTTTT	CAISLNTGELFF
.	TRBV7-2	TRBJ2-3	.	TGTGCCAGCAGCTTTAACGGGGCAACCTTCACAGATACGCAGTATTTT	CASSFNGATFTDTQYF
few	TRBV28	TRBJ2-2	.	TGTGCCAGCAGTTTAAATACCGGGGAGCTGTTTTTT	CASSLNTGELFF
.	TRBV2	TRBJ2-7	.	TGTGCCAGCAACCCGGGCACAGTCCCTGAGCAGTACTTC	CASNPGTVPEQYF
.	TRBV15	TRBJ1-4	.	TGTGCCACCAGCAGGCAGGACAGAAGAAATGAAAAACTGTTTTTT	CATSRQDRRNEKLFF
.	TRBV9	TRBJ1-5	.	TGTGCCAGCAGCGTAGACGGATATAGCAATCAGCCCCAGCATTTT	CASSVDGYSNQPQHF
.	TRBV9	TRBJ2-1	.	TGTGCCAGCAGCGCTGGGGGGGCTTCTGAGCAGTTCTTC	CASSAGGASEQFF
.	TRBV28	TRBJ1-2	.	TGTGCCAGCAGTTTAGCGGCTTCTAACTATGGCTACACCTTC	CASSLAASNYGYTF
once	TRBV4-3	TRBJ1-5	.	TGCGCCAGCAGCCAAGATTTAAATGGGGGCAACAATCAGCCCCAGCATTTT	CASSQDLNGGNNQPQHF
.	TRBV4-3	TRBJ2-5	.	TGCGCCAGCAGCCAAGGTCAGACTCAGGAGGCCCAGTACTTC	CASSQGQTQEAQYF
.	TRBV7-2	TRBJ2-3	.	TGTGCCAGCAGCTTAAGCACTTTGGAGACAGATACGCAGTATTTT	CASSLSTLETDTQYF
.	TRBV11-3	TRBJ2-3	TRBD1	TGTGCCAGCAGCTTAGTCGCGACAGGGAGCACAGATACGCAGTATTTT	CASSLVATGSTDTQYF
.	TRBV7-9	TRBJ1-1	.	TGTGCCAGCAGCTTTATGGAAGCTTTCTTT	CASSFMEAFF
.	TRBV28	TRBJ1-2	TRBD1	TGTGCCAGCGCCGGAGGGGGCGGTCTCTATGGCTACACCTTC	CASAGGGGLYGYTF